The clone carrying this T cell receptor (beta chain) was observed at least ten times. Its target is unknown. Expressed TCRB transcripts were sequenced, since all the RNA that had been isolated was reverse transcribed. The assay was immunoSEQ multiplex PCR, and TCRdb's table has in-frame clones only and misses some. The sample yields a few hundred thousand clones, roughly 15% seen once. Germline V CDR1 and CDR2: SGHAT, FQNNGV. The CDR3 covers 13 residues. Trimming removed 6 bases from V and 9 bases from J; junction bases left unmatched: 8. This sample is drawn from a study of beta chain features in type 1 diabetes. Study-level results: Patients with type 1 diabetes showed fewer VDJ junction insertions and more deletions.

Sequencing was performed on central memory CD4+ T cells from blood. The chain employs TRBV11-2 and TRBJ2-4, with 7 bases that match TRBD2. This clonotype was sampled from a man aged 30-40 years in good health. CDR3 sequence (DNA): TGTGCCAGCAGTTCCATGACTAGCAGCATTCAGTACTTC. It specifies CASSSMTSSIQYF.